The 22 T cell receptor beta chains below were found in one sample sequenced in a study of OX40 agonist ivuxolimab in advanced cancers. Clones were sequenced by immunoSEQ multiplex PCR, and TCRdb holds only the in-frame ones, with some missing. In the table there are about 58,000 clones, about 81% of which are singletons. Sequenced material: CD4+ or CD8+ T cells sorted from blood, taken in a trial of the OX40 agonist ivuxolimab. The receptors originated from an adult with an advanced solid tumor such as melanoma, head and neck, liver or kidney cancer.

The V gene is TRBV6-5, the J gene TRBJ2-2; no definite D call. The ends were cut back, 6 bases at V and 7 bases at J, with 9 bases in the middle. The CDR3 totals 12 residues. CDR1 MNHEY and CDR2 SVGAGI come from the germline V gene. The CDR3 spells CASRIVNGELFF. For the CDR3, the DNA is TGTGCCAGCAGGATCGTGAACGGGGAGCTGTTTTTT.

This clone was detected once. The gene calls are TRBV6-6 and TRBJ2-1; the D is unclear. Deletions cut 6 bases from V and 7 bases from J, with 16 bases between. Germline V CDR1 and CDR2: MNHNY, SVGAGI (reference sequence). This CDR3 has 14 residues. The DNA for the CDR3 is TGTGCCAGCAGGTTGGGCCTGGGGTTGAATGAGCAGTTCTTC. Translating gives CASRLGLGLNEQFF.

V is TRBV6-5 and J is TRBJ2-3; 9 bases map to TRBD2. The CDR3 spans 16 residues. The trim removed 4 bases at V and 6 bases at J, leaving 11 bases unmatched. CDR1 and CDR2 (germline): MNHEY, SVGAGI. The CDR3: CASSSPMAGGRDTQYF. The CDR3 DNA is TGTGCCAGCAGTTCCCCGATGGCGGGGGGGCGGGATACGCAGTATTTT.

This clone came up a few times. The V gene is TRBV4-1, the J gene TRBJ1-3, with D unclear. In germline, CDR1 is MGHRA, CDR2 YSYEKL. The CDR3 is 15 amino acids. Trimming took 0 bases from V and 3 from J, leaving 9 bases between them. The CDR3 DNA reads TGCGCCAGCAGCCAAGACAAGGGCGGTGGAAACACCATATATTTT. Translated: CASSQDKGGGNTIYF.

The J gene is TRBJ2-1, the V gene TRBV9; 10 bases align to TRBD2. V lost 4 bases and J lost 2; bases outside the gene matches: 3. The CDR3 length is 15 residues. Germline assignment: CDR1 SGDLS and CDR2 YYNGEE. The CDR3: CASSSGGEAYNEQFF. Here the CDR3 DNA reads TGTGCCAGCAGCAGCGGGGGGGAAGCCTACAATGAGCAGTTCTTC.

The gene calls are TRBV18 and TRBJ2-2; D not resolved. CDR1 and CDR2 (germline): KGHSH, LQKENI. Trimming removed 5 bases at V and 2 bases at J, with 15 bases between. This CDR3 has 16 residues. CDR3 amino acids: CASSSSSPINTGELFF. DNA of the CDR3: TGTGCCAGCTCATCATCATCCCCCATAAACACCGGGGAGCTGTTTTTT.

J is TRBJ1-4 and V is TRBV5-4; D not certain. The germline CDR1 and CDR2 sequences are SGHNT and YYREEE (reference sequence). This CDR3 is 13 amino acids long. V dropped 2 bases and J dropped 4 bases, with 6 bases sitting between them. In DNA, the CDR3 is TGTGCCAGCAGCTTCCCCAATAATGAAAAACTGTTTTTT. Residues: CASSFPNNEKLFF.

In its sample, this clone was seen a few times. The chain has TRBV7-3 and TRBJ1-1; D gene unclear. The germline V gene has CDR1 SGHTA and CDR2 FQGTGA. The CDR3 contains 13 residues. Trimming cost V 6 bases and J 4 bases, with 12 bases left between them. The CDR3 reads CASREVGVTEAFF. CDR3 nucleotides: TGTGCCAGCAGAGAAGTTGGGGTCACTGAAGCTTTCTTT.

The V call is TRBV18, the J call TRBJ2-7, with D possibly TRBD2 on 5 matching bases. V shed 2 bases and J shed 1 base, with 15 bases lying between them. There are 16 residues in the CDR3. The germline CDR1 and CDR2 sequences are KGHSH and LQKENI. In DNA, the CDR3 is TGTGCCAGCTCACCATATTCCCCGGGAATATCCTACGAGCAGTACTTC. This gives the protein CASSPYSPGISYEQYF.

Only one count was recorded for this clone. The J gene is TRBJ1-5, the V gene TRBV7-9; D is unresolved. This CDR3 is 13 amino acids long. Germline V lookup: CDR1 SEHNR, CDR2 FQNEAQ (reference sequence). The V gene lost 1 base and the J gene lost 11 bases, with 12 bases spanning the gap. Here the CDR3 reads CASSLDQAGTQHF. CDR3 nucleotides: TGTGCCAGCAGCTTAGATCAGGCCGGGACCCAGCATTTT. The full variable domain, its missing parts supplied by reference TRBV7-9 and TRBJ1-5, is DTGVSQNPRHKITKRGQNVTFRCDPISEHNRLYWYRQTLGQGPEFLTYFQNEAQLEKSRLLSDRFSAERPKGSFSTLEIQRTEQGDSAMYLCASSLDQAGTQHFGDGTRLSIL.

This clone was counted a single time. This chain joins TRBV7-2 and TRBJ2-6, with D unclear. The length of the CDR3 is 16 residues. The germline V gene has CDR1 SGHTA and CDR2 FQGNSA. The V gene lost 5 bases and the J gene lost 0 bases, with 11 bases spanning the gap. The CDR3 is CASSRPRLSGANVLTF. CDR3 bases: TGTGCCAGCAGCCGCCCGAGACTCTCTGGGGCCAACGTCCTGACTTTC.

The chain joins TRBV9 to TRBJ2-7; D might be TRBD1 or TRBD2, each matching 6 bases. CDR3 length: 15 amino acids. V lost 4 bases, J lost 2 bases, and 16 bases lay in between. Looked up from germline, CDR1 is SGDLS and CDR2 is YYNGEE. CDR3 DNA sequence: TGTGCCAGCAGCCCTTCGGGGGACACCGCCTACGAGCAGTACTTC. It codes for CASSPSGDTAYEQYF.

This clone was detected only once. The rearrangement uses TRBV19 and TRBJ1-2; a weak D match, TRBD1 (5 bases). Germline lookup yields CDR1 LNHDA and CDR2 SQIVND (reference sequence). The CDR3 is 14 amino acids. V lost 3 bases and J lost 2, with 10 bases in between. CDR3: CASSIPGTNYGYTF. The CDR3, as DNA: TGTGCCAGTAGTATCCCCGGGACCAACTATGGCTACACCTTC.

This chain links TRBV10-1 with TRBJ2-7; 9 bases agree with TRBD1. With 3 bases clipped from V and 0 bases from J, the junction kept 3 bases outside the gene matches. Germline CDR1 reads WNHNN; CDR2 reads SYGVQD (reference sequence). The CDR3 covers 15 residues. CDR3 in amino acids: CASSDGTGSSYEQYF. The CDR3 bases are TGCGCCAGCAGTGATGGGACAGGGAGCTCCTACGAGCAGTACTTC.

This clone was picked up a small number of times. The chain couples TRBV15 to TRBJ2-3; possibly TRBD2 for D (6 bases). The length of the CDR3 is 13 residues. The germline gives CDR1 LNHNV, CDR2 YYDKDF (reference sequence). The V gene lost 7 bases and the J gene lost 1 base, with 9 bases spanning the gap. CDR3 loop: CATKTGGTDTQYF. In nucleotides, the CDR3 is TGTGCCACCAAGACGGGAGGCACAGATACGCAGTATTTT.

The V gene is TRBV5-1, the J gene TRBJ2-5, with D perhaps assigned TRBD1 or TRBD2 (6 bases each). The J call may not be correct, given that the DNA end is closer to TRBJ2-7. Germline assignment: CDR1 SGHRS and CDR2 YFSETQ. The CDR3 contains 15 residues. The CDR3 reads CASSIFGGDSYEQYF. The CDR3 nucleotides are TGCGCCAGCAGCATTTTCGGGGGCGACTCCTACGAGCAGTACTTC.

A word on this clone: The junction does not match germline at one end; this may be a read error. The V and J genes are TRBV9 and TRBJ2-7; TRBD2 is a possible D gene (5 bases). This CDR3 is 11 amino acids long. Germline loops: CDR1 SGDLS, CDR2 YYNGEE. The CDR3 region is CASSVVVWGVF. In nucleotides, the CDR3 is TGTGCCAGCAGCGTAGTGGTGTGGGGAGTTTTC.

The rearrangement links TRBV5-1 to TRBJ2-4, with D perhaps given as TRBD1 or TRBD2 (6 bases each). Germline-derived CDR1 and CDR2 are SGHRS and YFSETQ. The V and J ends lost 0 bases and 6 bases respectively, with 13 bases between them. CDR3 length equals 15 residues. The CDR3 sequence: CASSLEGGEGNIQYF. CDR3 DNA: TGCGCCAGCAGCTTGGAGGGGGGAGAAGGAAACATTCAGTACTTC.

This clone showed up just a few times. The chain links TRBV4-1 to TRBJ2-7, with 7 nucleotides matching TRBD1. V lost 0 bases, J lost 8 bases, and 10 bases stayed unmatched. The CDR3 extends over 15 amino acids. Germline lookup yields CDR1 MGHRA and CDR2 YSYEKL. CDR3 DNA: TGCGCCAGCAGCCAAGATAGGGGGCAAGCTACGAAGCAGTACTTC. Encoded protein: CASSQDRGQATKQYF.

J is TRBJ2-5 and V is TRBV29-1; tentative D call: TRBD2 (5 bases). This CDR3 is built from 13 residues. The ends were cut back, 4 bases at V and 1 base at J, with 10 bases in the middle. Germline V lookup: CDR1 SQVTM, CDR2 ANQGSEA. CDR3 sequence (DNA): TGCAGCGTTGTTAGGACTTCCCAAGAGACCCAGTACTTC. Protein product: CSVVRTSQETQYF.

The CDR3 is CASSGGPDGNEQFF. Here the CDR3 DNA reads TGTGCCAGCAGTGGGGGACCAGACGGCAATGAGCAGTTCTTC. The V and J genes are TRBV6-5 and TRBJ2-1; D may match TRBD1 or TRBD2 (5 bases each). Trimming took 5 bases from V and 6 from J, leaving 14 bases between them. CDR3 size: 14 residues. Germline CDR1 MNHEY, CDR2 SVGAGI.

CDR3 loop: CASSLGPGPNNEQFF. The CDR3 nucleotides read TGCGCCAGCAGCTTGGGGCCCGGGCCCAACAATGAGCAGTTCTTC. This chain joins TRBV5-1 and TRBJ2-1, with no clear D. V gave up 0 bases and J gave up 5 bases, with 12 bases separating them. The CDR3 length is 15 residues. Germline loops: CDR1 SGHRS, CDR2 YFSETQ.